This is a list of T cell receptor beta chains from one sample in a study of OX40 agonist ivuxolimab in advanced cancers. Repertoires were generated with immunoSEQ multiplex PCR, while TCRdb's copy carries only in-frame clones and drops some. The table shows 20,000 or so clones, with approximately 90% occurring only once. Sequencing was performed on CD4+ or CD8+ T cells sorted from blood, taken in a trial of the OX40 agonist ivuxolimab. Receptors were obtained from an adult with an advanced solid tumor such as melanoma, head and neck, liver or kidney cancer. Each CDR3 is given with its conserved first and last residue. Fields, in order: clone size, D gene, V gene, J gene, CDR3 protein, CDR3 DNA. A D gene is named only where the DNA matches it firmly. Not every row has a clone size; where given, it reads once, few, many or a size class.

>NA|NA|TRBV13|TRBJ1-2
CASSLGSPGNYGYTF
TGTGCCAGCAGCTTAGGTTCGCCGGGGAACTATGGCTACACCTTC
>NA|NA|TRBV29-1|TRBJ2-7
CSVVRQDGGEQYF
TGCAGCGTTGTTCGGCAGGATGGCGGAGAGCAGTACTTC
>NA|TRBD2|TRBV11-2|TRBJ2-1
CAIKTSGSDNEQFF
TGTGCCATCAAGACTAGCGGGAGCGACAATGAGCAGTTCTTC
>few|NA|TRBV5-1|TRBJ2-3
CASSLADTQYF
TGCGCCAGCAGCTTGGCAGATACGCAGTATTTT
>NA|NA|TRBV4-1|TRBJ2-7
CASSQNLGPSSSYEQYF
TGCGCCAGCAGCCAGAACCTGGGCCCCTCCAGCTCCTACGAGCAGTACTTC
>NA|NA|TRBV29-1|TRBJ2-2
CSVEPTGTGELFF
TGCAGCGTTGAGCCGACAGGCACCGGGGAGCTGTTTTTT
>NA|TRBD2|TRBV7-9|TRBJ2-1
CASSLVMRGGSYNEQFF
TGTGCCAGCAGCTTAGTAATGCGGGGGGGCTCGTACAATGAGCAGTTCTTC
>NA|NA|TRBV19|TRBJ1-1
CASSIRRQSHNTEAFF
TGTGCCAGTAGTATACGGCGTCAAAGCCATAACACTGAAGCTTTCTTT
>NA|TRBD1|TRBV7-2|TRBJ1-2
CASSTSGTGAYGYTF
TGTGCCAGCAGCACGTCCGGGACAGGGGCCTATGGCTACACCTTC
>NA|NA|TRBV4-1|TRBJ1-1
CASSQVLAGMNTEAFF
TGCGCCAGCAGCCAAGTTCTCGCAGGGATGAACACTGAAGCTTTCTTT
>NA|NA|TRBV6-5|TRBJ2-7
CASSYPDGYEQYF
TGTGCCAGCAGTTACCCGGACGGCTACGAGCAGTACTTC
>once|NA|TRBV18|TRBJ2-7
CASSYDPYEQYF
TGTGCCAGCTCATACGATCCCTACGAGCAGTACTTC
>NA|NA|TRBV15|TRBJ2-3
CATSQTSTDTQYF
TGTGCCACCAGCCAAACTAGCACAGATACGCAGTATTTT
>NA|NA|TRBV10-3|TRBJ2-1
CAISESWGSYNEQFF
TGTGCCATCAGTGAGTCGTGGGGCTCCTACAATGAGCAGTTCTTC
>NA|TRBD2|TRBV6-4|TRBJ2-1
CASSLAGGADEQFF
TGTGCCAGCAGTCTAGCGGGGGGGGCGGATGAGCAGTTCTTC
>NA|NA|TRBV11-2|TRBJ2-7
CASSLRGNTYEQYF
TGTGCCAGCAGCTTAAGGGGAAATACCTACGAGCAGTACTTC
>once|NA|TRBV14|TRBJ2-7
CASSQVAGPYEQYF
TGTGCCAGCAGCCAAGTGGCAGGGCCCTACGAGCAGTACTTC
>medium-sized|NA|TRBV6-4|TRBJ2-2
CASSDRDTGELFF
TGTGCCAGCAGTGACAGGGACACCGGGGAGCTGTTTTTT
>NA|TRBD2|TRBV27|TRBJ2-1
CASSSGGAPAYNEQFF
TGTGCCAGCAGTTCGGGGGGGGCACCCGCCTACAATGAGCAGTTCTTC
>NA|NA|TRBV20-1|TRBJ2-1
CSVRAGNEQFF
TGCAGTGTTCGGGCGGGCAATGAGCAGTTCTTC
>NA|NA|TRBV14|TRBJ1-4
CASSPRGGYSEKLFF
TGTGCCAGCAGCCCTCGTGGGGGGTATAGTGAAAAACTGTTTTTT
>NA|NA|TRBV28|TRBJ1-3
CASSFPQTEGSGNTIYF
TGTGCCAGCAGTTTCCCTCAGACTGAAGGGTCTGGAAACACCATATATTTT
>NA|NA|TRBV5-4|TRBJ2-7
CASSRPRDSSYEQYF
TGTGCCAGCAGCAGACCCCGGGACTCGTCCTACGAGCAGTACTTC
>NA|NA|TRBV29-1|TRBJ1-2
CSVDEGRNYGYTF
TGCAGCGTTGATGAGGGGCGGAACTATGGCTACACCTTC
>NA|NA|TRBV19|TRBJ2-7
CASSMFGAGTYEQYF
TGTGCCAGTAGTATGTTTGGAGCAGGGACCTACGAGCAGTACTTC
>NA|TRBD1|TRBV27|TRBJ1-3
CASSLGTGPGNTIYF
TGTGCCAGCAGTTTAGGGACAGGGCCTGGAAACACCATATATTTT
>NA|NA|TRBV7-2|TRBJ1-2
CASSPHPGGYPNYGYTF
TGTGCCAGCAGCCCACACCCGGGAGGTTACCCTAACTATGGCTACACCTTC